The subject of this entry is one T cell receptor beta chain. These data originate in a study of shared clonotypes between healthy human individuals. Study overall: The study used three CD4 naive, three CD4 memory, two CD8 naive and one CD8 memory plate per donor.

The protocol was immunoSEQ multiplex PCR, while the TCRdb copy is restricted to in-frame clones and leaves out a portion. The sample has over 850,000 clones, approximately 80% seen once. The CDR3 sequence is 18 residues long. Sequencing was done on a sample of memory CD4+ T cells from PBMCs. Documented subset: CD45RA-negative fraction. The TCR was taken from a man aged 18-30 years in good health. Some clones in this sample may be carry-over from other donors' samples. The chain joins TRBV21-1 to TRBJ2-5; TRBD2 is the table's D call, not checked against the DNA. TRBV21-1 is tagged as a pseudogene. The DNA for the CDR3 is TGTGCCAGCAGCAAAGTCTTGGCTAGCGGGAGTTACCAAGAGACCCAGTACTTC. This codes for CASSKVLASGSYQETQYF.